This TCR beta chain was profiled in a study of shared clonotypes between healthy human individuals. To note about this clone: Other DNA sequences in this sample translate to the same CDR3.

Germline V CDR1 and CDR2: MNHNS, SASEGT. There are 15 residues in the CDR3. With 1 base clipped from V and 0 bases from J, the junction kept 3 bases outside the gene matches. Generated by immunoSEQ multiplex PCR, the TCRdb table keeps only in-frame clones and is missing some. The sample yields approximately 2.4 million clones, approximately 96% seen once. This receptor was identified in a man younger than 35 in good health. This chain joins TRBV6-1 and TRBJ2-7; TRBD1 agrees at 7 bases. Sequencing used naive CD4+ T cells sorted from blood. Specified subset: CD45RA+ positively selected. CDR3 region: CASSEGTGSSYEQYF. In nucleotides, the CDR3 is TGTGCCAGCAGTGAAGGGACAGGAAGCTCCTACGAGCAGTACTTC.